The present entry profiles one TCR beta chain with its context. Its specificity is not known. A sort by CD45RO/CCR7/CD25/CD127/CD95/CD27 yielded CD4+ naive, central memory, regulatory and stem cell-like memory cells. This specimen comes from a study of beta chain features in type 1 diabetes. Study-wide results and limits: The study found that naive, central memory and Treg TCRB repertoires appeared more similar in patients than in healthy donors. These data did not resolve whether HLA type affects TCRB rearrangement. Moderately but significantly shorter TCRB CDR3s were found in Type 1 diabetes patients in all four CD4+ subsets.

Every bit of the isolated RNA underwent reverse transcription, so sequencing read expressed TCRB transcripts. Produced via immunoSEQ multiplex PCR; TCRdb's table is partial and in-frame only. The data show under 500,000 clones, with 30% seen just once and around 0.065% held by the top ten. The J segment lost 1 base and the V segment lost 2 bases, leaving 5 bases of the junction unmatched. The CDR3 totals 16 residues. From germline, CDR1 is ENHRY and CDR2 SYGVKD. The specimen sequenced was naive CD4+ T cells from blood. This rearrangement joins TRBV10-3 to TRBJ2-3, with TRBD2 identical over 8 bases. This receptor was obtained from a man in his late teens or twenties in good health. CDR3 in amino acids: CAISEREGRGTDTQYF. The CDR3 DNA follows: TGTGCCATCAGTGAGCGGGAGGGCCGGGGCACAGATACGCAGTATTTT.